This T cell receptor (beta chain) was sequenced during a study of blood T cells in healthy people across ages. The CDR3 has 13 amino acids. Trimming took 5 bases from V and 4 from J, leaving 11 bases between them. Per the germline V gene, CDR1 is MNHEY and CDR2 is SVGEGT. Study conclusions and caveats: PBMC samples, being unsorted, prevented any conclusive comparison of naive and antigen-experienced cells.

A second roughly 6 to 11 cycle PCR used barcoded and J-beta primers. In TCRdb, the 5' RACE reads were re-called with MiXCR into one record per CDR3 protein. The sample records fewer than 900,000 distinct CDR3 sequences, about 34% being singletons. This clonotype was seen ten or more times. Its antigen remains unidentified. The sample consisted of blood. The genes are TRBV6-2 or TRBV6-3 and TRBJ1-2; TRBD1 might be the D (6 bases). The sequence was collected from a man younger than 35 in good health. CDR3 sequence reads: CASSKDRIYGYTF. The DNA of the CDR3 is TGTGCCAGCAGTAAAGACAGGATCTATGGCTACACCTTC.